The rows below give T cell receptor beta chains drawn from one sample of a study of cytomegalovirus exposure and HLA in healthy donors. TCRdb's copy holds only in-frame clones and misses some; the assay was immunoSEQ multiplex PCR. Here the sample spans some 160,000 clones, almost 80% being singletons. Sequenced: PBMCs. These receptors originate from a male donor in good health and CMV-seronegative. Both conserved end residues are part of each CDR3. Each record gives: V gene, J gene, CDR3 protein.

>TRBV19|TRBJ2-3
CASNTRSGTDTQYF
>TRBV11-1|TRBJ2-2
CASRGGGYTGELFF
>TRBV19|TRBJ2-3
CATDRGGDTQYF
>TRBV4-3|TRBJ2-7
CASSQDRGGGEQYF
>TRBV4-2|TRBJ2-3
CASSQEPGREVDTQYF
>TRBV6-6|TRBJ1-1
CASSYSLTGRNTEAFF
>TRBV7-9|TRBJ2-7
CASSPGTSGGLGEQYF
>TRBV5-4|TRBJ2-7
CASSQRLAGSHEQYF
>TRBV7-8|TRBJ1-5
CASGPQGARQPQHF
>TRBV7-2|TRBJ2-3
CASSLVLAGSDTQYF
>TRBV28|TRBJ2-3
CAGTRAGGPKDTQYF
>TRBV5-1|TRBJ1-2
CASSLDGGAGYGYTF
>TRBV6-1|TRBJ1-4
CASSEDGSGVGKLFF
>TRBV28|TRBJ1-2
CASSLKGAGGYTF
>TRBV10-3|TRBJ2-3
CAIVAGSSADTQYF
>TRBV9|TRBJ1-2
CASSVEGGRVGYGYTF
>TRBV19|TRBJ2-1
CASSLAGGEQFF
>TRBV18|TRBJ2-7
CASSLTGVSSYEQYF
>TRBV4-2|TRBJ2-5
CASSQVGGGQETQYF
>TRBV27|TRBJ2-1
CASSSGGPYNEQFF
>TRBV4-2|TRBJ2-4
CASSQGSRDRGGIIQYF
>TRBV28|TRBJ2-5
CASSLPRVAGTQETQYF
>TRBV28|TRBJ2-4
CASSLGRGSIQYF
>TRBV7-2|TRBJ2-7
CASSLNSYEQYF
>TRBV6-6|TRBJ2-5
CASRAGPETQYF